These 19 T cell receptor beta chains share one sample of origin, sequenced in a study of monozygotic twins with inflammatory bowel disease. TCRdb re-called the 5' RACE reads; every CDR3 protein appears as one record, without DNA. Its listing shows about 380,000 distinct CDR3 sequences. Sequencing was done on a sample of blood. The origin of the receptors is a human donor with ulcerative colitis or Crohn's disease, or a healthy co-twin of an affected twin (not recorded which).

CDR3 region: CASRWRWDREGSYTF. The gene calls are TRBV12-3 or TRBV12-4 and TRBJ1-2; no DNA is available, so the TRBD1 call from TCRdb remains unchecked. The CDR3 loop spans 15 amino acids.

The genes are TRBV27 and TRBJ2-6. CDR1 is MNHEY and CDR2 is SMNVEV in the germline V gene (reference sequence). The CDR3 has 14 residues. The CDR3 protein is CASSNIFGANVLTF.

V is TRBV12-3 or TRBV12-4 and J is TRBJ2-4; TCRdb's D call of TRBD1 is untestable without DNA. The CDR3 spans 17 residues. CDR3 residues: CASSFRDRGVAKNIQYF.

The V call is TRBV20-1, the J call TRBJ1-1. CDR1 and CDR2 from the germline V gene are DFQATT and SNEGSKA (reference sequence). This CDR3 contains 14 residues. CDR3 in amino acids: CSARDEGLNTEAFF.

This chain connects TRBV5-1 to TRBJ2-7; TCRdb lists TRBD1, though no DNA is available to test this call. CDR3 length equals 16 residues. Germline lookup yields CDR1 SGHRS and CDR2 YFSETQ. The CDR3 sequence: CASSLAPGQGVYEQYF.

V is TRBV10-3 and J is TRBJ2-7; the D gene TCRdb calls, TRBD1, cannot be checked with no DNA. CDR1 is ENHRY and CDR2 is SYGVKD in the germline V gene. This CDR3 has 15 amino acids. Here the CDR3 reads CAISGTGGFTYEQYF.

The J gene is TRBJ1-4, the V gene TRBV11-2; TCRdb gives TRBD1 as the D gene, but with no DNA this cannot be confirmed. CDR3 length: 16 residues. CDR1 and CDR2 from the germline V gene are SGHAT and FQNNGV. The chain's CDR3 is CASSLPKQGVREKLFF. Using reference TRBV11-2 and TRBJ1-4 for the parts outside the CDR3, the full variable domain is EAGVAQSPRYKIIEKRQSVAFWCNPISGHATLYWYQQILGQGPKLLIQFQNNGVVDDSQLPKDRFSAERLKGVDSTLKIQPAKLEDSAVYLCASSLPKQGVREKLFFGSGTQLSVL.

This chain uses TRBV18 with TRBJ1-1; the D call from TCRdb, TRBD1, cannot be confirmed without DNA. Per germline, CDR1 KGHSH and CDR2 LQKENI. The CDR3 consists of 15 residues. The chain's CDR3 is CASSPRRADYTEAFF.

The J gene is TRBJ2-7, the V gene TRBV4-1; the TCRdb call, TRBD2, lacks DNA for checking. The CDR3 consists of 16 residues. Germline V CDR1 and CDR2: MGHRA, YSYEKL. This chain's CDR3 is CASSQVSGLSPYEQYF.

The chain joins TRBV7-2 to TRBJ2-2. Per the germline V gene, CDR1 is SGHTA and CDR2 is FQGNSA. This CDR3 is 14 amino acids long. CDR3 in amino acids: CASSLEDFGGELFF.

The genes are TRBV5-4 and TRBJ1-1. The V gene's germline CDR1 is SGHNT and CDR2 YYREEE (reference sequence). The CDR3 totals 15 residues. The CDR3 here is CASSLTSAWDTEAFF.

The chain joins TRBV19 to TRBJ1-6; there is no DNA to check the TCRdb D call of TRBD1. The germline CDR1 and CDR2 sequences are LNHDA and SQIVND (reference sequence). The CDR3 sequence is 16 residues long. The CDR3 is CASSTTGNNYNSPLHF.

The chain recombines TRBV12-3 or TRBV12-4 with TRBJ2-5; the TCRdb D gene call, TRBD1, has no DNA to confirm it. CDR3 length: 15 residues. This CDR3 reads CASSLGGPRGETQYF.

The V gene is TRBV14, the J gene TRBJ2-7. The CDR3 loop spans 13 amino acids. The germline V gene encodes CDR1 SGHDN and CDR2 FVKESK. CDR3 sequence reads: CASSQRWTYEQYF.

The chain carries TRBV5-5 and TRBJ1-4. The germline V gene has CDR1 SGHKS and CDR2 YYEKEE (reference sequence). The CDR3 consists of 16 residues. CDR3: CASSLVGRRGNEKLFF.

The gene calls are TRBV4-3 and TRBJ2-3; the TCRdb call, TRBD1, lacks DNA for checking. Germline CDR1 reads LGHNA; CDR2 reads YSLEER. The CDR3 length is 13 residues. CDR3 loop: CASSQPGGDTQYF.

The chain is built from TRBV19 and TRBJ2-4; the TCRdb call, TRBD2, lacks DNA for checking. This CDR3 is built from 15 residues. Germline V gene data show CDR1 as LNHDA and CDR2 as SQIVND (reference sequence). This chain's CDR3 is CASSGGSWANGIQYF.

The J gene is TRBJ2-3, the V gene TRBV12-3 or TRBV12-4; without DNA, the TCRdb call of TRBD2 cannot be checked. CDR3 length: 15 residues. The CDR3 sequence is CASSLFAGGGDTQYF.

The gene calls are TRBV4-3 and TRBJ2-5; TCRdb calls TRBD2, which cannot be checked without DNA. The CDR3 sequence is 15 residues long. The germline V gene encodes CDR1 LGHNA and CDR2 YSLEER. The CDR3 here is CASSRQLARGETQYF.